The rows below give T cell receptor beta chains drawn from one sample of a study of cytomegalovirus exposure and HLA in healthy donors. TCRdb's copy holds only in-frame clones and misses some; the assay was immunoSEQ multiplex PCR. Of under 200,000 clones listed, 62% are singletons. The sample consisted of PBMCs. Receptors originate from a man in his forties or fifties in good health and CMV-seronegative. Each CDR3 is given with its conserved first and last residue. The D gene is left open where the match is weak. Clone size is shown for a subset of rows, as once, few, many or a class of expanded clone.

v_call	clone_size	d_call	j_call	cdr3_nt	cdr3_aa
TRBV7-6	NA	NA	TRBJ2-7	TGTGCCAGCAGCTTAGATAGCGGCAGCTCCTACGAGCAGTACTTC	CASSLDSGSSYEQYF
TRBV10-3	NA	NA	TRBJ2-7	TGTGCCATCACGGGGGAGAGCGGGTCCGCCTACGAGCAGTACTTC	CAITGESGSAYEQYF
TRBV18	NA	TRBD1	TRBJ2-3	TGTGCCAGCTCACCTTCCAGTGGACAGGGGCCCACAGATACGCAGTATTTT	CASSPSSGQGPTDTQYF
TRBV7-6	NA	NA	TRBJ2-5	TGTGCCAGCAGCTTGAGTGGTCGGTATGGGGGGGGCCGCGAGACCCAGTACTTC	CASSLSGRYGGGRETQYF
TRBV27	NA	NA	TRBJ2-7	TGTGCCAGCAGTTTTGTAGAGGGCTACGAGCAGTACTTC	CASSFVEGYEQYF
TRBV18	NA	NA	TRBJ2-6	TGTGCCAGCTCACCCACAGGGTACCCTGGGGCCAACGTCCTGACTTTC	CASSPTGYPGANVLTF
TRBV10-3	NA	NA	TRBJ2-2	TGTGCCGGCGGGCTGAAGAACACCGGGGAGCTGTTTTTT	CAGGLKNTGELFF
TRBV14	NA	NA	TRBJ2-2	TGTGCCAGCAGCCCTCTCGCGGGGGCGCATGGCGGGGAGCTGTTTTTT	CASSPLAGAHGGELFF
TRBV5-4	NA	TRBD2	TRBJ2-5	TGTGCCAGCAGCCCGTCGGGCGGGAGGGCCCGGGAGACCCAGTACTTC	CASSPSGGRARETQYF
TRBV28	once	NA	TRBJ1-5	TGTGCCAGCAGTCCCCTTAATCAGCCCCAGCATTTT	CASSPLNQPQHF
TRBV7-9	NA	NA	TRBJ2-5	TGTGCCAGCAGCTTAGGGGAGTGGGAGACCCAGTACTTC	CASSLGEWETQYF
TRBV18	NA	TRBD1	TRBJ2-1	TGTGCCAGCTCCCTGCCCCCGACAGGGTACAATGAGCAGTTCTTC	CASSLPPTGYNEQFF
TRBV28	NA	TRBD1	TRBJ1-2	TGTGCCAGCAGTCCCCGACAGGGAGCGGATGGCTACACCTTC	CASSPRQGADGYTF
TRBV2	NA	TRBD1	TRBJ2-7	TGTGCCAGCAGGATCCGGGACAGTAACTCCTACGAGCAGTACTTC	CASRIRDSNSYEQYF
TRBV7-2	NA	TRBD2	TRBJ2-2	TGTGCCAGCAGCCCACCGACTAGCGGGGGGAGTGGAGGGGAGCTGTTTTTT	CASSPPTSGGSGGELFF
TRBV21-1	NA	NA	TRBJ2-2	TGTGCCAGCAGGAAGGGAGGGTACGACGACGGGGAGCTGTTTTTT	CASRKGGYDDGELFF
TRBV27	NA	NA	TRBJ2-1	TGTGCCAGCAGTTTATCTTCGGCGGGGGCCCCGTACAATGAGCAGTTCTTC	CASSLSSAGAPYNEQFF
TRBV12-2	NA	NA	TRBJ2-7	TGTGCAAGTCGCTTAGTGGCAGGGCCCTACGAGCAGTACTTC	CASRLVAGPYEQYF
TRBV29-1	few	TRBD1	TRBJ2-5	TGCAGCGTTGAAGGTTACAGGGGTGAGACCCAGTACTTC	CSVEGYRGETQYF
TRBV5-1	NA	TRBD1	TRBJ2-3	TGCGCCAGCAGCGCCGGGACAGCCGATACGCAGTATTTT	CASSAGTADTQYF
TRBV7-9	NA	NA	TRBJ2-5	TGTGCCAGCAGCTTATTGGGCCACCAAGAGACCCAGTACTTC	CASSLLGHQETQYF
TRBV4-3	NA	TRBD2	TRBJ2-1	TGCGCCAGCAGCCAAGATGGAGTAGCGGGGGCATACAATGAGCAGTTCTTC	CASSQDGVAGAYNEQFF
TRBV30	NA	TRBD2	TRBJ2-5	TGTGCCTGGAGCGCCGGGACTAGCGGAATGAAAGAGACCCAGTACTTC	CAWSAGTSGMKETQYF
TRBV30	NA	TRBD2	TRBJ2-1	TGTGCCTGGAGTGCGGGGGGGGTCACCTACAATGAGCAGTTCTTC	CAWSAGGVTYNEQFF
TRBV5-1	NA	NA	TRBJ2-7	TGCGCCAGCAGCTTGGAGGACTTCTACGAGCAGTACTTC	CASSLEDFYEQYF
TRBV7-9	few	TRBD2	TRBJ2-7	TGTGCCAGCAGCTCTCTAGCGGGGGTCTCCTACGAGCAGTACTTC	CASSSLAGVSYEQYF
TRBV25-1	NA	NA	TRBJ1-5	TGTGCCAGCAGCCGGGGGGGGCTCTGGCAGCCCCAGCATTTT	CASSRGGLWQPQHF
TRBV18	few	TRBD1	TRBJ1-1	TGTGCCAGCTCAGCTAGACAGGGAGGCACTGAAGCTTTCTTT	CASSARQGGTEAFF
TRBV5-6	NA	TRBD1	TRBJ1-4	TGTGCCAGCAGCTTGGCCGGGACAGGTGCTGAAAAACTGTTTTTT	CASSLAGTGAEKLFF
TRBV7-2	NA	NA	TRBJ2-3	TGTGCCAGCAGCCTAGCTTACAGCCACACAGATACGCAGTATTTT	CASSLAYSHTDTQYF
TRBV10-3	NA	TRBD2	TRBJ2-3	TGTGCCACGGGTGATCTAGCGGGGAAAGCAGATACGCAGTATTTT	CATGDLAGKADTQYF
TRBV28	few	NA	TRBJ1-6	TGTGCCAGCAGTTGGAGTCTAAATTCACCCCTCCACTTT	CASSWSLNSPLHF
TRBV7-6	NA	TRBD1	TRBJ2-7	TGTGCCAGCAGCTTAGGGACAGGGGAAACTTACGAGCAGTACTTC	CASSLGTGETYEQYF
TRBV18	NA	NA	TRBJ1-3	TGTGCCAGCTCACCAGAGGGCAGGGGCGCTGGAAACACCATATATTTT	CASSPEGRGAGNTIYF
TRBV2	once	NA	TRBJ2-7	TGTGCCAGGGGGCCTTCCCTGTACGAGCAGTACTTC	CARGPSLYEQYF
TRBV6-5	NA	NA	TRBJ2-7	TGTGCCAGCCGCTACCAGTTACAGGGCCACGAGCAGTACTTC	CASRYQLQGHEQYF
TRBV28	few	NA	TRBJ2-5	TGTGCCAGCAGTTCAAATAGCGCTTTGGAGACCCAGTACTTC	CASSSNSALETQYF
TRBV7-9	NA	NA	TRBJ2-7	TGTGCCAGCAGCGGGAACCGGGACTCCCCGACCTACGAGCAGTACTTC	CASSGNRDSPTYEQYF